This paragraph reports one TCR beta chain. Its antigen is undetermined. This entry comes from a study of shared clonotypes between healthy human individuals. Findings of the study overall: Estimated richness was generally greater in naive than memory subsets. Sharing across four donors was highest in naive CD4 (roughly 5%) and lowest in memory CD8 (around 0.4%).

Every subset had its genomic DNA shared out evenly among several immunoSEQ plates. The authors' processing: As immunoSEQ supplied junction-only sequences (without quality scores), filtering differed. Measured with immunoSEQ multiplex PCR; TCRdb has only the in-frame clones, and not every one. From that table come the V and J calls and clone size; the DNA was used to work out D and trimming. The data contain about 2.1 million clones, about 93% of them singletons. Naive CD8 cells comprised CD45RO-negative, CCR7-positively selected cells, excluding terminally differentiated effector memory CD45RA+ cells. V trimming: 3 bases; J trimming: 4 bases; junction bases outside the gene matches: 17. The length of the CDR3 is 18 residues. Germline loops: CDR1 LGHNA, CDR2 YSLEER.

The specimen was naive CD8+ T cells from PBMCs. The receptor comes from a man between 18 and 29 years old in good health. Some clones in this sample may be carry-over from other donors' samples. This rearrangement joins TRBV4-3 to TRBJ2-5, with 7 bases that match TRBD2. The CDR3 here is CASSQAAVAGRGRETQYF. The CDR3, as DNA: TGCGCCAGCAGCCAGGCCGCGGTAGCGGGTCGGGGACGAGAGACCCAGTACTTC.